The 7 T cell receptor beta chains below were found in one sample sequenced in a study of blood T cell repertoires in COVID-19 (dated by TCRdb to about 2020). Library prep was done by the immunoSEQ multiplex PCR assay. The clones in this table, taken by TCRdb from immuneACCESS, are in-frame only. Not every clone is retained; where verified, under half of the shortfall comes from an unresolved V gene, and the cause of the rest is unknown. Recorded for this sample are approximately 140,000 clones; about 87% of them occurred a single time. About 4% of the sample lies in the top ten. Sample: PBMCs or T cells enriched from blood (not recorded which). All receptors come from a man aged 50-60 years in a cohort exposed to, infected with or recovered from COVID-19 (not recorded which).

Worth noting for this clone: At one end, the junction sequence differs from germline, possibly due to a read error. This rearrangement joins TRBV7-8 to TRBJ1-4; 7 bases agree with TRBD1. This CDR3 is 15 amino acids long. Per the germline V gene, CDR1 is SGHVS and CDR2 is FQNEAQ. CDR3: CASSLGAGGPEKLFF. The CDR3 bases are TGTGCCAGCAGTTTAGGGGCAGGGGGGCCCGAAAAACTGTTTTTT.

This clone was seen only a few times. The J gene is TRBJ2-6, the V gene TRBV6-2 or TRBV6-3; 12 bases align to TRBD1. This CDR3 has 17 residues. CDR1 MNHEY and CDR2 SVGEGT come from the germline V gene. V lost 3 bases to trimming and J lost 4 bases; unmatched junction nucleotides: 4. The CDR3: CASSYGTGGAGANVLTF. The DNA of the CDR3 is TGTGCCAGCAGTTATGGGACAGGGGGCGCGGGGGCCAACGTCCTGACTTTC.

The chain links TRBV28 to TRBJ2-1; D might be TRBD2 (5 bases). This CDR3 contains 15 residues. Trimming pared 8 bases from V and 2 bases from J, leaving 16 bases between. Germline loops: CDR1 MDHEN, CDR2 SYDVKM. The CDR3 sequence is CASAVGQAAYNEQFF. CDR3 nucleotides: TGTGCCAGCGCAGTTGGGCAAGCGGCCTACAATGAGCAGTTCTTC. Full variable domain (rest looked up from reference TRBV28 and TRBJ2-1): DVKVTQSSRYLVKRTGEKVFLECVQDMDHENMFWYRQDPGLGLRLIYFSYDVKMKEKGDIPEGYSVSREKKERFSLILESASTNQTSMYLCASAVGQAAYNEQFFGPGTRLTVL.

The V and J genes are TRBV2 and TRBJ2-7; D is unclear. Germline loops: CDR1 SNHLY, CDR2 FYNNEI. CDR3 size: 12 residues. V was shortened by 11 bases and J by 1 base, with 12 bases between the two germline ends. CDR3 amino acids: CAGKPISYEQYF. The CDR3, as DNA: TGTGCCGGCAAGCCCATATCCTACGAGCAGTACTTC.

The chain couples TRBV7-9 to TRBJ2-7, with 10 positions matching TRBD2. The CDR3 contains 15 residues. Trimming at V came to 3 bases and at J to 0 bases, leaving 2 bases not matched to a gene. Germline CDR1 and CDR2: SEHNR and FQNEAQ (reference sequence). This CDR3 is CASSFRTSGSYEQYF. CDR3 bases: TGTGCCAGCAGCTTTAGGACTAGCGGCTCCTACGAGCAGTACTTC.

The CDR3 here is CASSIGRAPGAASYNEQFF. The CDR3 bases are TGTGCCAGTAGTATCGGGAGGGCCCCGGGAGCGGCATCCTACAATGAGCAGTTCTTC. The chain joins TRBV19 to TRBJ2-1; 8 bases are a match to TRBD2. The CDR3 sequence is 19 residues long. Unmatched junction bases numbered 14, after V lost 3 bases and J lost 1 base. The germline gives CDR1 LNHDA, CDR2 SQIVND (reference sequence).

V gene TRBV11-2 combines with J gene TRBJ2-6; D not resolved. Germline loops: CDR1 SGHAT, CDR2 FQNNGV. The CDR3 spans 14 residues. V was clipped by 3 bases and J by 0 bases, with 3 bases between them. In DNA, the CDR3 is TGTGCCAGCAGCTTGGCCTCTGGGGCCAACGTCCTGACTTTC. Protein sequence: CASSLASGANVLTF.